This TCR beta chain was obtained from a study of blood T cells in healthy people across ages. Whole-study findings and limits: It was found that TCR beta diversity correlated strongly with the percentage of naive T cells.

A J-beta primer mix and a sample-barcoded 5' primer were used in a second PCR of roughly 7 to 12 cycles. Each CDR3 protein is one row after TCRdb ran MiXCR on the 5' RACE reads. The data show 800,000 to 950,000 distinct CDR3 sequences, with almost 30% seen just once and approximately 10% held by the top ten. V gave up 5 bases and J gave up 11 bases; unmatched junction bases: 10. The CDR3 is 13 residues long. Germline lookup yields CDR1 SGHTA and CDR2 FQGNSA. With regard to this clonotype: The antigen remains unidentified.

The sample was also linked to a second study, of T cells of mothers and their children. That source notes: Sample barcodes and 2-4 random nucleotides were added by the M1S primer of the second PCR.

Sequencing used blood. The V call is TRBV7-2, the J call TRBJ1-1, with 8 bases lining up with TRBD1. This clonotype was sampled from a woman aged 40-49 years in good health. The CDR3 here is CASSLRSGGAAFF. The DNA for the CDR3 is TGTGCCAGCAGCCTAAGGTCAGGGGGCGCGGCTTTCTTT. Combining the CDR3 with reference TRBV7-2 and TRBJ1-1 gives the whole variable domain GAGVSQSPSNKVTEKGKDVELRCDPISGHTALYWYRQSLGQGLEFLIYFQGNSAPDKSGLPSDRFSAERTGGSVSTLTIQRTQQEDSAVYLCASSLRSGGAAFFGQGTRLTVV.